This T cell receptor (beta chain) was observed in a study of blood T cell repertoires in COVID-19 (dated by TCRdb to 2020 to 2021). For context, the study as a whole: Samples covering the acute and convalescent phases of COVID-19 were provided by collaborators in the United States, Italy and Spain. HLA class I and class II types, where available, came from metadata supplied by the sample provider rather than from assay-based typing. The prospective study material was composed of cDNA or gDNA derived from T cells, B-cell-depleted T cells, or PBMCs. A freely available public database, intended as a resource for researchers studying the immune response to SARS-CoV-2, is where the repertoires were released. Samples came from the ongoing ImmuneRACE study (first 160 participants) plus 1,254 subjects from 6 global collaborators. Sample metadata almost always included a de-identified subject ID, COVID-19 status, age in years and sex. The dataset comprised deeply sampled blood TCRbeta repertoires from subjects exposed to, actively infected with, or recovered from COVID-19. The study at large found these results: How much clinical and demographic metadata was included differed by source and by participant, and the metadata was provided uncurated.

Turning to this clone: What antigen it recognizes has not been identified. No base qualities exist here, and no much larger clone lies one base off it.

Participants in the prospective study were aged roughly 18 to 90 years, lived in 24 United States geographic areas, and enrolled through a virtual design. In the prospective study, cohorts were assigned on the basis of participant-reported clinical history obtained from a screening survey and a study questionnaire. ImmuneRACE Cohort 3 recovered participants were defined by two consecutive negative NP/OP PCR tests, healthcare professional clearance, or symptom resolution. Each participant in the prospective study had whole blood, serum and a nasopharyngeal or oropharyngeal swab collected by mobile phlebotomists. Participants in the prospective study had the option to provide additional blood draws and questionnaires over a 2-month period. Prospective study blood samples were shipped either frozen or at room temperature before DNA extraction. Trimming removed 4 bases from V and 7 bases from J; the gene matches leave 6 bases unexplained. CDR1 and CDR2 are drawn from the germline V gene: SGHRS, YFSETQ. CDR3 length: 15 amino acids, cysteine to phenylalanine. Only the CDR3 DNA is retained, 45 bases long and in frame from the first base.

TCRbeta CDR3 regions were amplified from genomic DNA by means of the immunoSEQ Assay, a bias-controlled multiplex PCR. The paper's data handling went like this. The number of nucleated cells in each sample was estimated by amplification of reference gene primers within the assay. Sequence reads were collapsed and filtered to measure the absolute abundance of every unique TCRbeta CDR3 rearrangement. For each sample, productive Simpson clonality was calculated as the square root of Simpson's diversity index over productive rearrangements. Sourced from immuneACCESS, this table was stored by TCRdb with only in-frame sequences that have V and J called. A share of the clones is absent; for the studies checked, an unresolved V gene accounts for under half, and the remainder has no known explanation. D and trimming come from the DNA, and the V and J calls and clone size come from that table. For this sample there are just over 300,000 clones; about 91% appear just once. Jointly, the top ten make up around 9.5% of the sample.

The TCR originated in a woman aged 40 to 50 who had recovered from COVID-19. The V gene is TRBV5-1 and the J gene is TRBJ1-6; 9 nucleotides in the junction match TRBD1. The material sequenced was PBMCs or T cells enriched from blood (not recorded which). The DNA sequence reads TGCGCCAGCAGCGACCGACAGGGGGGCAATTCACCCCTCCACTTT. This translates into CASSDRQGGNSPLHF. Here the CDR3 is joined to the reference TRBV5-1 and TRBJ1-6 genes, and the full variable domain is: KAGVTQTPRYLIKTRGQQVTLSCSPISGHRSVSWYQQTPGQGLQFLFEYFSETQRNKGNFPGRFSGRQFSNSRSEMNVSTLELGDSALYLCASSDRQGGNSPLHFGNGTRLTVT.